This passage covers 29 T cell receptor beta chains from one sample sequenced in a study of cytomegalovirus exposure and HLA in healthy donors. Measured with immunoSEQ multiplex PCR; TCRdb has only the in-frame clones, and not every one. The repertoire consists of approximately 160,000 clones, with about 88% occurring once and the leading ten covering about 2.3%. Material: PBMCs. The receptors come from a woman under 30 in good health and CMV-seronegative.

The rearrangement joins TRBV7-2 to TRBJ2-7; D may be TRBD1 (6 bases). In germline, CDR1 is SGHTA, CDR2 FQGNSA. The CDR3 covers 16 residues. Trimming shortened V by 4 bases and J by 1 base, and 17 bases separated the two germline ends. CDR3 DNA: TGTGCCAGCAGCTACGAGTACAGGGCCGGTTCCTACGAGCAGTACTTC. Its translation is CASSYEYRAGSYEQYF.

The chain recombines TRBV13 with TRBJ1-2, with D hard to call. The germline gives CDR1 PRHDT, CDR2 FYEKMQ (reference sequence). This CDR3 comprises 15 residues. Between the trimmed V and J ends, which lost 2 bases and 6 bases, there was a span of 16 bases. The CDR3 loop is CASSLNPRQTHGYTF. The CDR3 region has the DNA TGTGCCAGCAGCTTAAATCCTAGGCAGACGCATGGCTACACCTTC.

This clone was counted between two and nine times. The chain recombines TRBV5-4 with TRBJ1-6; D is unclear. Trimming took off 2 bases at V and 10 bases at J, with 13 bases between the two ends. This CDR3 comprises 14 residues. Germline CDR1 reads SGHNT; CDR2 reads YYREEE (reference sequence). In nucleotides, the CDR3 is TGTGCCAGCAGCTTACCCGGCCAGCGGTCACCCCTCCACTTT. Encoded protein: CASSLPGQRSPLHF.

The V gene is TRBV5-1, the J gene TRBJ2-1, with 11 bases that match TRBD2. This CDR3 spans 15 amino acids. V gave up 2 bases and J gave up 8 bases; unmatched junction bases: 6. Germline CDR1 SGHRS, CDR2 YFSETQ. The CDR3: CASSLPSGRIDEQFF. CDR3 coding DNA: TGCGCCAGCAGCTTACCTAGCGGGAGGATCGATGAGCAGTTCTTC.

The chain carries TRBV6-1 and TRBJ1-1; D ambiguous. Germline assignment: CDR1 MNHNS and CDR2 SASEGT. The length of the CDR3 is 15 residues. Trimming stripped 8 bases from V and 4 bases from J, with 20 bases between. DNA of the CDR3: TGTGCCAGCTGGATAGGGAGGGTTTGGGGCACTGAAGCTTTCTTT. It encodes CASWIGRVWGTEAFF.

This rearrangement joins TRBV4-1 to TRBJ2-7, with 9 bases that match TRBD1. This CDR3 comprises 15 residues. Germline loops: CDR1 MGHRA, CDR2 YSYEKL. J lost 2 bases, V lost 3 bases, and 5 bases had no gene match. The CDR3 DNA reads TGCGCCAGCAGCCACACAGGGGGCGCCCCCTACGAGCAGTACTTC. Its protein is CASSHTGGAPYEQYF.

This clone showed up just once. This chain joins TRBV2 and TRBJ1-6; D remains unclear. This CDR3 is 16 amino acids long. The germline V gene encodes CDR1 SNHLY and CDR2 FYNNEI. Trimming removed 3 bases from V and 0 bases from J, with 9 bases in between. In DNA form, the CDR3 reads TGTGCCAGCAGTGACCGGTTAAGCTCCTATAATTCACCCCTCCACTTT. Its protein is CASSDRLSSYNSPLHF.

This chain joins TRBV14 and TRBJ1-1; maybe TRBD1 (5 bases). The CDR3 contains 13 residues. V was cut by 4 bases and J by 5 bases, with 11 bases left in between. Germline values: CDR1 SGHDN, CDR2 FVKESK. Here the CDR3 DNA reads TGTGCCAGCAGCCCCCACCCAGGGACTGAAGCTTTCTTT. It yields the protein CASSPHPGTEAFF.

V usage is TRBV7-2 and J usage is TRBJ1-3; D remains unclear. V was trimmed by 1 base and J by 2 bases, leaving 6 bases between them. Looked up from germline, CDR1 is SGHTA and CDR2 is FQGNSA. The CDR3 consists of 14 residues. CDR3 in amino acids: CASSLGTTGNTIYF. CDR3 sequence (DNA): TGTGCCAGCAGCTTAGGTACAACTGGAAACACCATATATTTT.

The CDR3 region has the DNA TGCGCCAGCAGCCCACTACCGGGACACCCCCTGGAAAATGGCTACACCTTC. Amino acid sequence: CASSPLPGHPLENGYTF. The chain recombines TRBV5-1 with TRBJ1-2; tentatively, D is TRBD1 (6 bases). V lost 4 bases to trimming and J lost 6 bases, with 25 bases between them. The CDR3 extends over 17 amino acids. Germline V CDR1 and CDR2: SGHRS, YFSETQ.

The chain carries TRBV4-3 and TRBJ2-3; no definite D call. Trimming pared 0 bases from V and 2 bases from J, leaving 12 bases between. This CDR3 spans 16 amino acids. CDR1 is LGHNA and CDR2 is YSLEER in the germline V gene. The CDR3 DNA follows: TGCGCCAGCAGCCAAGATGCCAACTACTACACAGATACGCAGTATTTT. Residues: CASSQDANYYTDTQYF.

The CDR3 spells CASTTTGYYGYTF. The CDR3 coding sequence is TGTGCCAGCACTACGACAGGGTATTATGGCTACACCTTC. This chain uses TRBV5-6 with TRBJ1-2; 7 bases align to TRBD1. The V segment lost 6 bases and the J segment 5 bases; nucleotides outside the gene matches: 7. Germline V CDR1 and CDR2: SGHDT, YYEEEE. The CDR3 consists of 13 residues.

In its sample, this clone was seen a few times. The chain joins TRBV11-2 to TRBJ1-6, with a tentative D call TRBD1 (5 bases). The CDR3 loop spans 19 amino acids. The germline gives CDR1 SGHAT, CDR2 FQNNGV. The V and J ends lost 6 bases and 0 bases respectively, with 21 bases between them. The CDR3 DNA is TGTGCCAGCAGTCGCCCGCAGGGCGCTTCCAGCTCCTATAATTCACCCCTCCACTTT. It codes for CASSRPQGASSSYNSPLHF.

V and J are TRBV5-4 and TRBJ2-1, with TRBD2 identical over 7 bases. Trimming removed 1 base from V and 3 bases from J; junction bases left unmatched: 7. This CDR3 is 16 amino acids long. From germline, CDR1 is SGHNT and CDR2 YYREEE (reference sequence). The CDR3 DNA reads TGTGCCAGCAGCTTGCGACGGGCGGGAGACTACAATGAGCAGTTCTTC. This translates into CASSLRRAGDYNEQFF.

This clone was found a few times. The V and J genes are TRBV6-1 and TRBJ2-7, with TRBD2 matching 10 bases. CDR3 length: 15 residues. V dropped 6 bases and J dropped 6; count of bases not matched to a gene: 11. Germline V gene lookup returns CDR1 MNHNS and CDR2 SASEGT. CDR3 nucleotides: TGTGCCAGCAGCTTCCTAGCGGGGGACGGGGGCGAGCAGTACTTC. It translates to CASSFLAGDGGEQYF.

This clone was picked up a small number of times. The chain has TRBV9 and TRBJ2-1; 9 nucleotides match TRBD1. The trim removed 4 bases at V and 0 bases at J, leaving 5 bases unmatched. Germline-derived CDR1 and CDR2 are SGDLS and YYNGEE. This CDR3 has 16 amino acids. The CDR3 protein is CASSPTDRGSYNEQFF. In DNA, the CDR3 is TGTGCCAGCAGCCCGACGGACAGGGGCTCCTACAATGAGCAGTTCTTC.

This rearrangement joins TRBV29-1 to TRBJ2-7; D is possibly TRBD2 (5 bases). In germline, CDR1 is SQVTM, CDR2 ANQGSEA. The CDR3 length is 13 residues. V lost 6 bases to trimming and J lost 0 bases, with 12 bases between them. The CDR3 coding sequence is TGCAGCGTGAGAGTTCGGGACTCCTACGAGCAGTACTTC. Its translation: CSVRVRDSYEQYF.

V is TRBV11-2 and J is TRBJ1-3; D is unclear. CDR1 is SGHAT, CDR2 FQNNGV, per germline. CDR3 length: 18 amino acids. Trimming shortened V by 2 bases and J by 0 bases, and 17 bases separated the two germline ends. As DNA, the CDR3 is TGTGCCAGCAGCTTACTTCCGTACGGTTTTTACTCTGGAAACACCATATATTTT. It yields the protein CASSLLPYGFYSGNTIYF.

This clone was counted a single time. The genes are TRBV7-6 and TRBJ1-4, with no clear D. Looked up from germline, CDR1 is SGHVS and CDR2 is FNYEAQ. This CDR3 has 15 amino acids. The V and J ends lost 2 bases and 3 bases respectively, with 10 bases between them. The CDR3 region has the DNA TGTGCCAGCAGCTTATCTCCCGAGCCTAATGAAAAACTGTTTTTT. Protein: CASSLSPEPNEKLFF.

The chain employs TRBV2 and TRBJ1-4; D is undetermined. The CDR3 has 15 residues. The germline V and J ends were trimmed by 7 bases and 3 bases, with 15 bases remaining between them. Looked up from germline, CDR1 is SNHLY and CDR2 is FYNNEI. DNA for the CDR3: TGTGCCAGCACATTGGAGGAGTTAGCTAATGAAAAACTGTTTTTT. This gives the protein CASTLEELANEKLFF.

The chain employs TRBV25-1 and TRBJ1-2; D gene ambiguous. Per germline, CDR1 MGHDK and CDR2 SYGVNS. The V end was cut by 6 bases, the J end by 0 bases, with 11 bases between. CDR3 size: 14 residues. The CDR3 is CASRPGGSNYGYTF. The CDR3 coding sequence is TGTGCCAGCAGGCCCGGAGGCTCTAACTATGGCTACACCTTC.

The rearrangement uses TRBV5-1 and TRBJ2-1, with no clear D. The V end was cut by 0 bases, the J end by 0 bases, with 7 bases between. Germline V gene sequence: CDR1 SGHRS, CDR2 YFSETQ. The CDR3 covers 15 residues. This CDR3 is CASSLGLSSYNEQFF. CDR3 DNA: TGCGCCAGCAGCTTGGGACTTAGCTCCTACAATGAGCAGTTCTTC.

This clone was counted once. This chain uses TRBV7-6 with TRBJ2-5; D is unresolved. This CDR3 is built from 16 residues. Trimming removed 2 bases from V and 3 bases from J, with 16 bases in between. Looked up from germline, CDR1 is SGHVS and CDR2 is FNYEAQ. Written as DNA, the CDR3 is TGTGCCAGCAGCTTACTGGATCCTAGGCGCGAAGAGACCCAGTACTTC. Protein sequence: CASSLLDPRREETQYF.

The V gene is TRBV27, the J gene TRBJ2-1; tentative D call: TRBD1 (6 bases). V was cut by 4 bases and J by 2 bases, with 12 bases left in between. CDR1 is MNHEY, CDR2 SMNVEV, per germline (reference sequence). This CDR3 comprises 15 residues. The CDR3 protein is CASSYPRGTYNEQFF. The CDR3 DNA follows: TGTGCCAGCAGTTATCCCAGGGGCACCTACAATGAGCAGTTCTTC.

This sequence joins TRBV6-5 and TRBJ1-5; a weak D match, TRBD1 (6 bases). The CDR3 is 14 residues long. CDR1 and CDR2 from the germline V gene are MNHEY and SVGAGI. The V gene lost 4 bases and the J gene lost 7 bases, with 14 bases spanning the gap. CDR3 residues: CASSLKGVGQPQHF. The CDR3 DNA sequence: TGTGCCAGCAGTTTAAAGGGGGTAGGACAGCCCCAGCATTTT.

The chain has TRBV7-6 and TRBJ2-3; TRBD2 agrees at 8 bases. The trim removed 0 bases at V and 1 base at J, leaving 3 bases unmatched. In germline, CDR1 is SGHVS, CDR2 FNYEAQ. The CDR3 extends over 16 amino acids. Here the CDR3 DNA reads TGTGCCAGCAGCTTAGCGAGCGGGGGACGCACAGATACGCAGTATTTT. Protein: CASSLASGGRTDTQYF.

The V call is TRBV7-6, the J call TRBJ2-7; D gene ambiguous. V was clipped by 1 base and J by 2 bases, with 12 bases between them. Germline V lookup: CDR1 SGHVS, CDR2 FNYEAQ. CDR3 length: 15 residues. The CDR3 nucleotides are TGTGCCAGCAGCTTAGACGATAGAACGCCCTACGAGCAGTACTTC. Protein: CASSLDDRTPYEQYF.

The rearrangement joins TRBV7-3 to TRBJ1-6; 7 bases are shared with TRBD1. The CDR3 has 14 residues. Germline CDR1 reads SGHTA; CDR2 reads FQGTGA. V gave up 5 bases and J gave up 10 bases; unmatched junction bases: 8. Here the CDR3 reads CASSPTGAGSPLHF. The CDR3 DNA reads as TGTGCCAGCAGCCCAACAGGGGCCGGGTCACCCCTCCACTTT.

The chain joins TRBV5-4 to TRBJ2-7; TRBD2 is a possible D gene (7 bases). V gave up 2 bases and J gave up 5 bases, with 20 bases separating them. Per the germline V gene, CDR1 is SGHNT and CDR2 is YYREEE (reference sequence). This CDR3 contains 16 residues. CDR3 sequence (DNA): TGTGCCAGCAGCTTAGCCGATTCTGGGGGGGCCCACGAGCAGTACTTC. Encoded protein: CASSLADSGGAHEQYF.